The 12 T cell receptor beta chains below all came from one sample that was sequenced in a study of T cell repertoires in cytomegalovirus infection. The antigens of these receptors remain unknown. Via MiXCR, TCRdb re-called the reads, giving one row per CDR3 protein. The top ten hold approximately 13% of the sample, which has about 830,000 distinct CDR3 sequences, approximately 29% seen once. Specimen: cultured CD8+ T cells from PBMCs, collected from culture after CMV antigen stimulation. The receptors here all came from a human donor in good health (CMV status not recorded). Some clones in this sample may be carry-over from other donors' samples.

CDR3 residues: CASSPRGAVGTDTQYF. CDR3 nucleotides: TGTGCCAGCAGCCCCCGAGGAGCGGTTGGCACAGATACGCAGTATTTT. The gene calls are TRBV7-9 and TRBJ2-3, with D possibly TRBD2 on 5 matching bases. Germline loops: CDR1 SEHNR, CDR2 FQNEAQ (reference sequence). The CDR3 consists of 16 residues. The V end lost 5 bases, the J end lost 1 base, and 16 bases lay between the germline ends.

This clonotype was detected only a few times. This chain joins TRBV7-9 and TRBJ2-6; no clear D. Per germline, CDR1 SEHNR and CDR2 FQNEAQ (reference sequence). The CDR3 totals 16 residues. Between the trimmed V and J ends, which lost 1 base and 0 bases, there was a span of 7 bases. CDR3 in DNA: TGTGCCAGCAGCTTAGTTATGGGCTCTGGGGCCAACGTCCTGACTTTC. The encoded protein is CASSLVMGSGANVLTF.

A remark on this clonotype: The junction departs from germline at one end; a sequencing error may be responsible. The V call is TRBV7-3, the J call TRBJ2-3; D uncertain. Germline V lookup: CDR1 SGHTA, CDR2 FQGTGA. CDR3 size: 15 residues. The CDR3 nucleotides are TGTGCCAGCAGGTTAAACGGGTTAAGCACAGATACGCAGTATTTT. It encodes CASRLNGLSTDTQYF.

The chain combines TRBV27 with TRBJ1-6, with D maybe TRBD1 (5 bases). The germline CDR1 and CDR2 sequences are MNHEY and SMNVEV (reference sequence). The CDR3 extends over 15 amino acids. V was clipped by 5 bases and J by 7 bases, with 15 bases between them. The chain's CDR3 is CASSQEGDRNSPLHF. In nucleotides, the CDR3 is TGTGCCAGCAGTCAGGAAGGGGATAGGAATTCACCCCTCCACTTT.

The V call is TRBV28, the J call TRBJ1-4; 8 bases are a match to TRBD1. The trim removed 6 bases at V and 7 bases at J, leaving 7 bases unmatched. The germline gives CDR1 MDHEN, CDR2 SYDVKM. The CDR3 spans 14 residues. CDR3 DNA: TGTGCCAGCAGCTTGAGGCAGGGGGCTGAAAAACTGTTTTTT. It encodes CASSLRQGAEKLFF.

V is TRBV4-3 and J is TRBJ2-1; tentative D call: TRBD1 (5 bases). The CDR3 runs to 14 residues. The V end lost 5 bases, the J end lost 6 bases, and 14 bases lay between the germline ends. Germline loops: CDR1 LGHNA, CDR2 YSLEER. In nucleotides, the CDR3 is TGCGCCAGCAGCGCAGGGCGTTGGGGCAATGAGCAGTTCTTC. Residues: CASSAGRWGNEQFF.

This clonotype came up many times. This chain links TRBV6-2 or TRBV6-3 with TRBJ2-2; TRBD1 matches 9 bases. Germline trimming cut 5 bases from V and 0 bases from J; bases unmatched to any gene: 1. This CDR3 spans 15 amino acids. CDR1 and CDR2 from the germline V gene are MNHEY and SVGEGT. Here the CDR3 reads CASSRTGANTGELFF. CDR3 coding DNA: TGTGCCAGCAGTCGGACAGGGGCGAACACCGGGGAGCTGTTTTTT.

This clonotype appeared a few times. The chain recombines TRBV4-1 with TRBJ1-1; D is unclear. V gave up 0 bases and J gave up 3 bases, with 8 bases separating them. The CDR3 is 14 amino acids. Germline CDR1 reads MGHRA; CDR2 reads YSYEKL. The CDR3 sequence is CASSQDRGYTEAFF. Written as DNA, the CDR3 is TGCGCCAGCAGCCAAGATCGGGGTTACACTGAAGCTTTCTTT.

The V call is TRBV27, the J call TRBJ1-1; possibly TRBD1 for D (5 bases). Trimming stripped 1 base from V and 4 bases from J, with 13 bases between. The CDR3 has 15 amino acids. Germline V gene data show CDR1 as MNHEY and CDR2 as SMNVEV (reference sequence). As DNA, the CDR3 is TGTGCCAGCAGTTTATTGGGGGGATGGAGCACTGAAGCTTTCTTT. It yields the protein CASSLLGGWSTEAFF.

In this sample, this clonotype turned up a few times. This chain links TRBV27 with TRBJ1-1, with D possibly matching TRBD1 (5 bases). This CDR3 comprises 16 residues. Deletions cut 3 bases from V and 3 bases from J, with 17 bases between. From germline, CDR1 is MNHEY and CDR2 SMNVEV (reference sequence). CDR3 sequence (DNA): TGTGCCAGCAGTTTCACGGTGGGGGGTAGGGACACTGAAGCTTTCTTT. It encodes CASSFTVGGRDTEAFF.

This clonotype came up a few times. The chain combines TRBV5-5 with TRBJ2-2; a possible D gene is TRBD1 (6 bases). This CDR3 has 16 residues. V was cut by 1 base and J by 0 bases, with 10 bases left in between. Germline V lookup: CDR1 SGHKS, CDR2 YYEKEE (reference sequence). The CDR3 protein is CASSLLGQTNTGELFF. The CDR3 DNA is TGTGCCAGCAGCTTGCTCGGACAGACGAACACCGGGGAGCTGTTTTTT.

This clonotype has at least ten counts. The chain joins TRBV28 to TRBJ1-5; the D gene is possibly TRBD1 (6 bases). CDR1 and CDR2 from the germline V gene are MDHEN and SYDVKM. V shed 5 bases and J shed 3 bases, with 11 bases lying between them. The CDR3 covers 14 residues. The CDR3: CASSKSGDNQPQHF. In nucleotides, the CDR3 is TGTGCCAGCAGTAAGTCAGGGGACAATCAGCCCCAGCATTTT.